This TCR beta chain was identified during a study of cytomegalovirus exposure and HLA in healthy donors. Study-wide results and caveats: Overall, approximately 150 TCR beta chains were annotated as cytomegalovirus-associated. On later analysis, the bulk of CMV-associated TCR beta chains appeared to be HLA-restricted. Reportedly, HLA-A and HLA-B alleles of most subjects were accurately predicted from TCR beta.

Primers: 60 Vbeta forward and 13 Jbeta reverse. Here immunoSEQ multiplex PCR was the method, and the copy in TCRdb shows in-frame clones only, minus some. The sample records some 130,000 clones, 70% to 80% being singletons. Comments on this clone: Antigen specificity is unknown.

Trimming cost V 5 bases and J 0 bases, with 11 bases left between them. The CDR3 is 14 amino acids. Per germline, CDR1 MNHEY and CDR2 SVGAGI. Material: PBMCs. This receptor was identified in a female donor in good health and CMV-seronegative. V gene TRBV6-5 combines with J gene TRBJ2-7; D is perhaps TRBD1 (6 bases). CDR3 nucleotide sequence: TGTGCCAGCAGTACACAGGGTTCCTCCTACGAGCAGTACTTC. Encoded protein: CASSTQGSSYEQYF.